The 2 T cell receptor beta chains below come from one sample, sequenced in a study of metastatic and nonmetastatic thyroid tumors. Until they underwent thyroid surgery, no patient had received any treatment. Using MiXCR, TCRdb reanalyzed the PCR reads. The repertoire holds 30,000 to 35,000 clones, with about 21% as singletons. Sequencing used tumor tissue. These receptors all stem from a male donor with papillary thyroid cancer or a benign thyroid nodule (not recorded which). Some clones in this sample may be carry-over from other donors' samples.

This clone was observed at least ten times. The chain uses TRBV6-2 or TRBV6-3 and TRBJ2-3; D may be TRBD1 or TRBD2 (5 bases each). Trimming left V 0 bases short and J 4 bases short, with 11 bases between. Germline CDR1 reads MNHEY; CDR2 reads SVGEGT. This CDR3 spans 15 amino acids. The CDR3 nucleotides read TGTGCCAGCAGTTACTCTCTGGGGGTGTCAGATACGCAGTATTTT. Encoded protein: CASSYSLGVSDTQYF.

The genes are TRBV7-3 and TRBJ2-1; 7 bases are shared with TRBD1. V was pared by 5 bases and J by 8 bases, with 9 bases of the junction left unmatched. CDR1 is SGHTA and CDR2 is FQGTGA in the germline V gene. The CDR3 loop spans 14 amino acids. The CDR3 DNA sequence: TGTGCCAGCAGCCCGCATACAGGGGTCCATGAGCAGTTCTTC. Protein sequence: CASSPHTGVHEQFF.